Listed below are T cell receptor beta chains from one sample, sequenced in a study of T cells in Graves' hyperthyroidism and ophthalmopathy. TCRdb itself ran the multiplex PCR reads through MiXCR, one entry per CDR3 protein. In the table there are around 620,000 distinct CDR3 sequences, around 45% of which are singletons. Sequencing input: peripheral blood or thyroid tissue (not recorded which). These receptors came from an adult woman with Graves' disease, either hyperthyroidism or ophthalmopathy (not recorded which). Each CDR3 is given with its conserved first and last residue. The order of the fields is J gene, V gene, CDR3 protein.

>TRBJ1-2|TRBV7-9
CASSSVVNYGYTF
>TRBJ2-7|TRBV29-1
CSVYLGYEQYF
>TRBJ1-5|TRBV10-3
CAISETDYYSNQPQHF
>TRBJ1-2|TRBV29-1
CSVEEEGARGYTF
>TRBJ2-5|TRBV20-1
CSARSGRAGQPQYF
>TRBJ2-7|TRBV5-1
CASSLSLGSISYEQYF
>TRBJ1-1|TRBV24-1
CATRAGPENTEAFF
>TRBJ2-7|TRBV20-1
CSARGGRADNEQYF
>TRBJ1-4|TRBV5-6
CASSLNWAVGDEKLFF
>TRBJ1-1|TRBV5-1
CASSLEPANTEAFF
>TRBJ2-7|TRBV29-1
CSVVGDYSEQYF
>TRBJ1-4|TRBV11-2
CASSLEGASNEKLFF
>TRBJ1-2|TRBV25-1
CASRQGYGYTF
>TRBJ2-2|TRBV15
CATSRDSGGTGELFF
>TRBJ1-2|TRBV7-9
CASSSRQGSYGYTF
>TRBJ2-5|TRBV7-6
CASSSASGAVETQYF
>TRBJ1-2|TRBV29-1
CSLGRADYGYTF
>TRBJ2-5|TRBV19
CASRKTSGIETQYF
>TRBJ2-7|TRBV29-1
CSVDEAGMPYEQYF
>TRBJ2-2|TRBV11-2
CASLGWRVNTGELFF
>TRBJ2-1|TRBV7-9
CASSPRVADATYNEQFF
>TRBJ1-1|TRBV20-1
CSARGLAEAFF
>TRBJ2-7|TRBV29-1
CSVITGTSNYEQYF
>TRBJ1-6|TRBV11-2
CASSQTGAHNSPLHF
>TRBJ2-7|TRBV20-1
CSASRLAGRDEQYF
>TRBJ1-2|TRBV7-9
CASSLEPGPNYGYTF
>TRBJ1-5|TRBV12-3/TRBV12-4
CASKDRGDQPQHF
>TRBJ2-5|TRBV20-1
CSASAALAQYF
>TRBJ1-1|TRBV24-1
CATSDSANTEASF
>TRBJ1-5|TRBV6-6
CASSYLPHQPQHF
>TRBJ1-1|TRBV9
CASSRRPGTGGEAFF
>TRBJ2-7|TRBV12-3/TRBV12-4
CASSPRQDLDEQYF
>TRBJ2-7|TRBV4-1
CASSQAPVGDEQYF
>TRBJ2-3|TRBV7-3
CASSLGSPPDTQYF
>TRBJ2-7|TRBV29-1
CSVSGSRGEQYF
>TRBJ2-7|TRBV10-2
CASRETGRAVGEQYF
>TRBJ1-5|TRBV9
CASSVGRSNQPQHF
>TRBJ1-1|TRBV5-1
CASSLVGGENTEAFF
>TRBJ1-2|TRBV2
CASSEIDYGYTF
>TRBJ1-5|TRBV19
CASSILENQPQHF
>TRBJ1-2|TRBV12-3/TRBV12-4
CASSHSSNYGYTF
>TRBJ1-4|TRBV7-7
CASSPGGLGEKLFF
>TRBJ2-2|TRBV5-1
CASSFTGTHPGELFF
>TRBJ1-6|TRBV7-2
CASRGRVGSPLHF
>TRBJ1-1|TRBV7-2
CASSLRTGRETEAFF
>TRBJ1-1|TRBV10-3
CAIRAPSSTEAFF
>TRBJ1-5|TRBV6-5
CASRGQGAAQPQHF
>TRBJ1-1|TRBV29-1
CSVRSGVSTEAFF
>TRBJ1-1|TRBV11-2
CASSLMGQMNTEAFF
>TRBJ1-1|TRBV5-1
CASSLGASQGTEAFF
>TRBJ2-7|TRBV20-1
CSASGQGYEQYF
>TRBJ1-1|TRBV5-1
CASRGIAFF
>TRBJ2-7|TRBV5-4
CASSSGALQGVWEQYF
>TRBJ1-6|TRBV29-1
CSVEEDGGTANSPLHF
>TRBJ1-1|TRBV2
CASRPGQNTEAFF
>TRBJ1-3|TRBV11-2
CASSSSGSSGNTIYF
>TRBJ2-7|TRBV5-5
CASSYVYYEQYF
>TRBJ2-5|TRBV7-2
CASSLDVETQYF
>TRBJ2-7|TRBV6-1
CATPPGPPREQYF
>TRBJ2-7|TRBV10-3
CAISSPEGEQYF